This section outlines one TCR beta chain sequence together with its context. Its antigen remains unidentified. No per-base quality is available; no much larger clone lies one base away. This record belongs to a study of blood T cell repertoires in COVID-19 (dated by TCRdb to 2019 to 2021). About the investigation overall: The collaborator samples originated in the United States, Italy and Spain and spanned the acute and convalescent phases of COVID-19. The material from the prospective study consisted of cDNA or gDNA derived from T cells, B-cell-depleted T cells, or PBMCs. Subjects who had been exposed to COVID-19, were actively infected with it, or had recovered from it provided the deeply sampled blood TCRbeta repertoires that made up the dataset. The repertoires were made available in a free public database intended to serve as a resource for research on the immune response to SARS-CoV-2. Samples were obtained from the ongoing ImmuneRACE study (first 160 participants) and from 1,200 or so subjects provided by 6 global collaborators. Nearly every sample came with metadata listing a de-identified subject ID, COVID-19 status, age in years and sex. Where available, HLA class I and class II types were taken from metadata supplied by the sample provider and were not determined by assay-based typing.

From its cysteine to its phenylalanine, the CDR3 spans 14 amino acids. Of the read, only the CDR3 DNA is kept; its 42 bases are in frame from base 1. Reading the germline V gene (reference sequence) gives CDR1 LNHDA and CDR2 SQIVND. V loses 7 bases at its end and J loses 9 bases; junction bases beyond the gene matches: 11. The collaborating institutions used their own protocols to collect whole blood in K2EDTA tubes. For TCRbeta analysis, collaborators shipped samples in one of three forms: frozen whole blood, isolated PBMCs, or DNA extracted from either of those sample types. TCRbeta CDR3 regions were amplified from genomic DNA using the immunoSEQ Assay, a bias-controlled multiplex PCR. From the authors' description of their analysis: The number of nucleated cells in each sample was estimated from the amplification of reference gene primers within the assay. To quantify the absolute abundance of each unique TCRbeta CDR3 rearrangement, sequence reads were collapsed and filtered. For each sample, productive Simpson clonality was calculated by taking the square root of Simpson's diversity index across productive rearrangements. TCRdb's version of the immuneACCESS table is confined to in-frame rearrangements and falls short of the full clone set. An unresolved V gene accounts for under half of the shortfall where checked; the remainder is of unknown origin. V and J calls and clone size are given by that table; D and trimming were obtained from the DNA. Across this sample there are some 220,000 clones, with roughly 84% seen only once. Jointly, the top ten make up approximately 10% of the sample.

Findings and caveats that apply to the study as a whole: Clinical and demographic metadata were provided uncurated, with the amount varying by source and participant.

The sample comprised peripheral blood. This TCR was recovered from a man over 45 with active or convalescent COVID-19. The chain links TRBV19 with TRBJ2-2; 7 nucleotides in the junction match TRBD1. The nucleotide sequence reads TGTGCCAGTAATGACCGGGACAGCGGTTGGGAGCTGTTTTTT. Its protein reads: CASNDRDSGWELFF.